The 10 T cell receptor beta chains reported below all come from one sample, sequenced in a study of human T cells and chemical hapten exposure. The time point is: patch test 3, about 24 weeks after DPC sensitization. Stated treatment: therapeutic diphenylcyclopropenone sensitization with weekly scalp DPC. TCRdb reanalysed the RACE reads using MiXCR and keeps one entry per CDR3 protein. The sample includes fewer than 80,000 distinct CDR3 sequences, 9.5% to 11% of them seen just once. This sample comprised whole blood, obtained in connection with sensitization to the hapten diphenylcyclopropenone (DPC). The source of these receptors is a woman under 40 with alopecia areata. Some clones in this sample may be carry-over from other donors' samples.

The sample holds many counts of this clonotype. CDR3 in amino acids: CAWSVQGRGKSSPLHF. The CDR3 DNA reads TGTGCCTGGAGTGTACAAGGTCGGGGAAAGAGCTCACCCCTCCACTTT. V is TRBV30 and J is TRBJ1-6; D not resolved. This CDR3 has 16 amino acids. V was shortened by 0 bases and J by 10 bases, with 19 bases between the two germline ends. CDR1 is GTSNPN and CDR2 is SVGIG in the germline V gene (reference sequence).

This chain's CDR3 is CSVQILGGGTQYF. CDR3 nucleotides: TGCAGCGTCCAAATCTTGGGAGGCGGGACCCAGTACTTC. This rearrangement joins TRBV29-1 to TRBJ2-5, with a tentative D call TRBD2 (6 bases). V was cut by 6 bases and J by 7 bases, with 18 bases left in between. This CDR3 region has 13 residues. The germline gives CDR1 SQVTM, CDR2 ANQGSEA.

The CDR3 protein is CSARVPGLQETQYF. The CDR3 DNA sequence: TGCAGTGCTAGAGTCCCAGGCCTACAAGAGACCCAGTACTTC. This chain connects TRBV20-1 to TRBJ2-5, with D unclear. Trimming pared 1 base from V and 2 bases from J, leaving 11 bases between. CDR1 DFQATT and CDR2 SNEGSKA come from the germline V gene (reference sequence). The CDR3 covers 14 residues.

This clonotype came up many times. This chain links TRBV28 with TRBJ1-2; the match to TRBD1 covers 9 bases. The trim removed 2 bases at V and 5 bases at J, leaving 3 bases unmatched. The CDR3 contains 14 residues. Germline lookup yields CDR1 MDHEN and CDR2 SYDVKM. The CDR3 sequence: CASSLPGQGYGYTF. In DNA, the CDR3 is TGTGCCAGCAGTTTACCTGGACAGGGGTATGGCTACACCTTC.

The CDR3 is CASSHPGTEAFF. The CDR3 DNA sequence: TGCGCCAGCAGCCACCCCGGTACTGAAGCTTTCTTT. The chain has TRBV4-3 and TRBJ1-1, with D unresolved. The CDR3 length is 12 residues. V lost 3 bases, J lost 5 bases, and 7 bases lay in between. The germline V gene has CDR1 LGHNA and CDR2 YSLEER.

This clonotype appeared a few times. The junction shows a germline mismatch at one end, possibly a read error. This chain joins TRBV6-6 and TRBJ1-6, with D possibly TRBD1 on 6 matching bases. There are 16 residues in the CDR3. In germline, CDR1 is MNHNY, CDR2 SVGAGI (reference sequence). The CDR3, as DNA: TGTGCCAGCACTTACGGGGCAGGGGATAATTCACTTGCCCTCCACTTT. Translating it yields CASTYGAGDNSLALHF.

A few counts support this clonotype. The V call is TRBV6-2 or TRBV6-3, the J call TRBJ2-2; 11 bases match TRBD1. Germline CDR1 is MNHEY and CDR2 is SVGEGT. There are 17 residues in the CDR3. J lost 0 bases, V lost 6 bases, and 6 bases had no gene match. CDR3 coding DNA: TGTGCCAGCAGGGATTTGGGACAGGGGGCGAACACCGGGGAGCTGTTTTTT. It translates to CASRDLGQGANTGELFF.

The chain uses TRBV4-2 and TRBJ2-3, with D uncertain. The V end was cut by 0 bases, the J end by 6 bases, with 10 bases between. CDR3 length: 14 amino acids. Germline V gene sequence: CDR1 LGHNA, CDR2 YNFKEQ. The CDR3 region has the DNA TGTGCCAGCAGCCAAGAGCTAAATCGGGATACGCAGTATTTT. It specifies CASSQELNRDTQYF.

Ten or more counts support this clonotype. The J gene is TRBJ2-1, the V gene TRBV2; D unresolved. V lost 6 bases and J lost 6, with 12 bases in between. The CDR3 runs 13 residues. CDR1 is SNHLY and CDR2 is FYNNEI in the germline V gene. The CDR3 reads CASSLARFNEQFF. The CDR3 region has the DNA TGTGCCAGCAGCCTCGCTAGATTCAATGAGCAGTTCTTC.

The chain links TRBV20-1 to TRBJ2-3; D is tentatively TRBD1 or TRBD2 (5 bases each). Germline V lookup: CDR1 DFQATT, CDR2 SNEGSKA (reference sequence). Deletions cut 5 bases from V and 6 bases from J, with 18 bases between. The CDR3 consists of 14 residues. The CDR3 here is CSAPPARGGDTQYF. DNA for the CDR3: TGCAGTGCTCCCCCCGCGAGGGGCGGGGATACGCAGTATTTT.